This TCR beta chain was obtained from a study of blood T cell repertoires in COVID-19. Study at large: T cells, B-cell-depleted T cells, or PBMCs provided the cDNA or gDNA that served as material.

J was trimmed by 0 bases and V by 4 bases; bases with no gene match: 7. This CDR3 comprises 17 residues. CDR1 KGHDR and CDR2 SFDVKD come from the germline V gene. Using immunoSEQ multiplex PCR, the repertoire was profiled, and TCRdb retains in-frame clones only, with some absent. The data hold approximately 120,000 clones, with roughly 83% observed a single time. The clonotype originates from a man aged 40-55 years with active or convalescent COVID-19. This chain connects TRBV24-1 to TRBJ2-4; 8 nucleotides line up with TRBD1. Sequencing was done on a sample of peripheral blood. Here the CDR3 DNA reads TGTGCCACCAGTGACCGTGACAGGGGTTCAGCCAAAAACATTCAGTACTTC. Amino acid sequence: CATSDRDRGSAKNIQYF.